This is a list of T cell receptor beta chains from one sample in a study of blood T cell repertoires in COVID-19. The table came from immunoSEQ multiplex PCR; TCRdb's copy has only in-frame clones and leaves some out. In the table there are roughly 17,000 clones, more than 85% of which are singletons. The specimen was peripheral blood. The receptors were gathered from a human donor in a cohort sampled during active COVID-19. The CDR3 runs from the conserved cysteine through the conserved F or W. The order of the fields is V gene, J gene, clone size, D gene, CDR3 protein, CDR3 DNA. The D gene is left open where the match is weak. Clone size, where shown, is once, few, many, or a class for clones that have expanded.

TRBV19	TRBJ2-3	NA	NA	CASSIGRPRKSTDTQYF	TGTGCCAGTAGTATAGGCCGCCCCAGGAAAAGCACAGATACGCAGTATTTT
TRBV12-3/TRBV12-4	TRBJ1-1	NA	NA	CASTLWGEDEAFF	TGTGCCAGCACCCTCTGGGGAGAGGATGAAGCTTTCTTT
TRBV7-9	TRBJ2-1	NA	TRBD2	CASSASGSYNEQFF	TGTGCCAGCAGCGCTAGCGGATCCTACAATGAGCAGTTCTTC
TRBV3-1/TRBV3-2	TRBJ1-2	NA	TRBD1	CASSQETGRGYTF	TGTGCCAGCAGCCAGGAGACAGGGAGGGGCTACACCTTC
TRBV4-1	TRBJ2-7	few	NA	CASSQAPGVIEQYF	TGCGCCAGCAGCCAAGCCCCAGGGGTTATCGAGCAGTACTTC
TRBV6-6	TRBJ2-1	NA	NA	CASSYRRPAIDEQFF	TGTGCCAGCAGTTACAGGAGACCGGCTATCGATGAGCAGTTCTTC
TRBV7-3	TRBJ2-5	few	TRBD1	CASSQGVGGLETQYF	TGTGCCAGCAGCCAGGGCGTAGGGGGCCTAGAGACCCAGTACTTC
TRBV19	TRBJ1-5	NA	TRBD1	CAIKGQDDQPQHF	TGTGCCATTAAGGGACAGGACGATCAGCCCCAGCATTTT
TRBV28	TRBJ2-7	NA	TRBD1	CASSRQGGYEQYF	TGTGCCAGCAGCCGACAGGGGGGGTACGAGCAGTACTTC
TRBV3-1/TRBV3-2	TRBJ1-6	few	TRBD1	CASSPGQGSPLHF	TGTGCCAGCAGCCCGGGACAGGGATCACCCCTCCACTTT
TRBV18	TRBJ1-2	NA	NA	CASSPERDGIGYTF	TGTGCCAGCTCACCAGAACGGGATGGTATTGGCTACACCTTC
TRBV12-5	TRBJ2-7	NA	NA	CASGLVPSGREQYF	TGTGCTAGTGGTTTGGTCCCCTCGGGGAGGGAGCAGTACTTC
TRBV7-2	TRBJ2-4	once	NA	CASSPDRPKNIQYF	TGTGCCAGCAGCCCCGACAGACCCAAAAACATTCAGTACTTC
TRBV7-2	TRBJ2-5	NA	NA	CASSLVGGSETQYF	TGTGCCAGCAGCTTAGTAGGGGGATCAGAGACCCAGTACTTC
TRBV7-9	TRBJ2-3	NA	TRBD2	CASSLGPGRGALGDTQYF	TGTGCCAGCAGCTTAGGACCGGGGCGGGGGGCCCTCGGGGATACGCAGTATTTT
TRBV7-2	TRBJ2-3	NA	TRBD2	CASSLVAGTDTQYF	TGTGCCAGCAGCTTAGTAGCGGGGACAGATACGCAGTATTTT
TRBV9	TRBJ2-5	NA	NA	CASSPLGGQETQYF	TGTGCCAGCAGCCCCCTGGGGGGACAAGAGACCCAGTACTTC
TRBV11-3	TRBJ2-1	NA	TRBD2	CASSSRSSGGKSSYNEQFF	TGTGCCAGCAGCTCCAGATCTAGCGGGGGTAAGAGCTCCTACAATGAGCAGTTCTTC
TRBV5-1	TRBJ1-2	NA	TRBD1	CASSYYRDRPNYGYTF	TGCGCCAGCAGCTATTATCGGGACAGGCCTAACTATGGCTACACCTTC